The present entry profiles one T cell receptor (beta chain) with its context. Its antigen is still unknown. The protocol was immunoSEQ multiplex PCR, while the TCRdb copy is restricted to in-frame clones and leaves out a portion. The sample holds 39,000 or so clones, approximately 89% seen once. This sample stems from a study of neoadjuvant nivolumab and ipilimumab in lung cancer. CDR3 length: 14 residues. V lost 0 bases, J lost 4 bases, and 8 bases lay in between. Germline lookup yields CDR1 SGHRS and CDR2 YFSETQ. Findings and caveats of the study: Compared with tumor-adjacent uninvolved lung, resected tumors showed greater richness and clonality. Pathologic regression was not significantly tied to TCR clonality. A small number of samples were TCR sequenced. Pretherapy blood TCR richness correlated positively with resected tumor richness.

Sample: peripheral blood, taken before neoadjuvant nivolumab, alone or with ipilimumab. This TCR was recovered from an adult with non-small cell lung cancer. This chain connects TRBV5-1 to TRBJ1-5; D is undetermined. The CDR3 is CASSLDAGNQPQHF. For the CDR3, the DNA is TGCGCCAGCAGCTTGGATGCCGGGAATCAGCCCCAGCATTTT. Full variable domain (missing parts from reference TRBV5-1 and TRBJ1-5): KAGVTQTPRYLIKTRGQQVTLSCSPISGHRSVSWYQQTPGQGLQFLFEYFSETQRNKGNFPGRFSGRQFSNSRSEMNVSTLELGDSALYLCASSLDAGNQPQHFGDGTRLSIL.